Listed here are 23 T cell receptor beta chains from one sample, sequenced in a study of OX40 agonist ivuxolimab in advanced cancers. The data were produced by immunoSEQ multiplex PCR, yet TCRdb's version contains in-frame clones alone and is incomplete. In the table there are fewer than 85,000 clones, more than 70% of which are singletons. This specimen was CD4+ or CD8+ T cells sorted from blood, taken in a trial of the OX40 agonist ivuxolimab. The receptors here all came from an adult with an advanced solid tumor such as melanoma, head and neck, liver or kidney cancer.

The chain links TRBV6-1 to TRBJ1-2; D call uncertain. Per the germline V gene, CDR1 is MNHNS and CDR2 is SASEGT. V dropped 2 bases and J dropped 6 bases, with 10 bases sitting between them. The CDR3 is 13 residues long. CDR3 region: CASSEKGSNGYTF. The CDR3 DNA follows: TGTGCCAGCAGTGAAAAAGGGTCTAATGGCTACACCTTC.

The chain employs TRBV10-1 and TRBJ2-1; TRBD2 aligns across 9 bases. The CDR3 consists of 16 residues. Germline V gene lookup returns CDR1 WNHNN and CDR2 SYGVQD (reference sequence). V gave up 3 bases and J gave up 6 bases; unmatched junction bases: 9. CDR3 sequence: CASSDPGLAGSNEQFF. The CDR3 DNA reads TGCGCCAGCAGTGATCCGGGACTAGCAGGTAGCAATGAGCAGTTCTTC.

J is TRBJ2-7 and V is TRBV7-3; 7 nucleotides line up with TRBD1. This CDR3 is built from 14 residues. Unmatched junction bases numbered 7, after V lost 6 bases and J lost 2 bases. CDR1 SGHTA and CDR2 FQGTGA come from the germline V gene. Written as DNA, the CDR3 is TGTGCCAGCAGGTCCCGGGACAGAGCCTACGAGCAGTACTTC. Protein: CASRSRDRAYEQYF.

This chain uses TRBV13 with TRBJ1-5; D is unresolved. There are 18 residues in the CDR3. V was cut by 4 bases and J by 1 base, with 20 bases left in between. Germline V lookup: CDR1 PRHDT, CDR2 FYEKMQ (reference sequence). The CDR3 protein is CASSSKGSWECSNQPQHF. CDR3 sequence (DNA): TGTGCCAGCAGCTCAAAGGGATCGTGGGAATGCAGCAATCAGCCCCAGCATTTT.

This chain joins TRBV5-1 and TRBJ1-5; 7 nucleotides match TRBD1. With 4 bases clipped from V and 7 bases from J, the junction kept 8 bases outside the gene matches. The CDR3 spans 14 residues. CDR1 is SGHRS and CDR2 is YFSETQ in the germline V gene. The DNA of the CDR3 is TGCGCCAGCAGCATAGGACAGGATGGCCAGCCCCAGCATTTT. Translating it yields CASSIGQDGQPQHF.

The chain employs TRBV5-1 and TRBJ2-5; 12 bases fit TRBD1. The J call may be faulty, since TRBJ2-7 better matches the DNA end. The CDR3 extends over 15 amino acids. CDR1 and CDR2 from the germline V gene are SGHRS and YFSETQ. The CDR3 region is CASSFGTGGVYEQYF. The DNA for the CDR3 is TGCGCCAGCAGCTTCGGGACAGGGGGCGTCTACGAGCAGTACTTC.

The genes are TRBV29-1 and TRBJ1-2; perhaps TRBD1 as D (6 bases). This CDR3 has 13 residues. V lost 5 bases and J 8 bases, leaving 18 bases between the germline ends. The germline V gene has CDR1 SQVTM and CDR2 ANQGSEA. CDR3 sequence (DNA): TGCAGCGTTAGTCGACAGGAGATAATCGGCTACACCTTC. As protein: CSVSRQEIIGYTF.

The count of this clone is one. V usage is TRBV15 and J usage is TRBJ1-1; D unresolved. V was clipped by 5 bases and J by 4 bases, with 14 bases between them. The CDR3 is made up of 14 amino acids. The V gene's germline CDR1 is LNHNV and CDR2 YYDKDF (reference sequence). This CDR3 reads CATSVNTFGTEAFF. CDR3 coding DNA: TGTGCCACCAGCGTTAATACATTCGGCACTGAAGCTTTCTTT.

The chain combines TRBV7-2 with TRBJ2-1; 8 nucleotides match TRBD2. This CDR3 region has 13 residues. The ends lost 6 bases at V and 10 bases at J; junction bases unmatched: 8. CDR1 SGHTA and CDR2 FQGNSA come from the germline V gene. The CDR3 spells CASSPARGGEQFF. Here the CDR3 DNA reads TGTGCCAGCAGTCCGGCCCGCGGGGGGGAGCAGTTCTTC. The full variable domain, its missing parts supplied by reference TRBV7-2 and TRBJ2-1, is GAGVSQSPSNKVTEKGKDVELRCDPISGHTALYWYRQSLGQGLEFLIYFQGNSAPDKSGLPSDRFSAERTGGSVSTLTIQRTQQEDSAVYLCASSPARGGEQFFGPGTRLTVL.

This chain joins TRBV2 and TRBJ2-1; maybe TRBD2 (7 bases). Trimming cost V 6 bases and J 4 bases, with 25 bases left between them. CDR1 and CDR2 from the germline V gene are SNHLY and FYNNEI. The CDR3 sequence is 18 residues long. CDR3 in DNA: TGTGCCAGCAGGGACACGACAGGTAGCGGGTGGGGTTACAATGAGCAGTTCTTC. It encodes CASRDTTGSGWGYNEQFF.

This chain uses TRBV10-3 with TRBJ2-5; D might be TRBD1 (6 bases). This CDR3 comprises 13 residues. The germline CDR1 and CDR2 sequences are ENHRY and SYGVKD. Trimming left V 6 bases short and J 2 bases short, with 10 bases between. CDR3 sequence (DNA): TGTGCCATCAGCCCGGGACAACAAGAGACCCAGTACTTC. Its translation is CAISPGQQETQYF.

This clone has a single count. The genes are TRBV19 and TRBJ1-5; D is perhaps TRBD1 (5 bases). In germline, CDR1 is LNHDA, CDR2 SQIVND (reference sequence). V was trimmed by 5 bases and J by 0 bases, leaving 8 bases between them. The CDR3 runs to 14 residues. In DNA form, the CDR3 reads TGTGCCAGTAGTTTCAGGGATAGCAATCAGCCCCAGCATTTT. Its protein product is CASSFRDSNQPQHF. Variable domain in full (rest from reference TRBV19 and TRBJ1-5): DGGITQSPKYLFRKEGQNVTLSCEQNLNHDAMYWYRQDPGQGLRLIYYSQIVNDFQKGDIAEGYSVSREKKESFPLTVTSAQKNPTAFYLCASSFRDSNQPQHFGDGTRLSIL.

The genes are TRBV19 and TRBJ1-4; 9 bases fit TRBD1. The CDR3 spans 15 residues. The trim removed 4 bases at V and 12 bases at J, leaving 12 bases unmatched. The germline CDR1 and CDR2 sequences are LNHDA and SQIVND (reference sequence). The CDR3 here is CASSKDRGGSYQLFF. In DNA, the CDR3 is TGTGCCAGTAGTAAGGACAGGGGAGGAAGTTATCAACTGTTTTTT.

This clone has only a few counts. The chain joins TRBV6-1 to TRBJ1-5; 7 positions agree with TRBD1. Germline assignment: CDR1 MNHNS and CDR2 SASEGT. Trimming took 9 bases from V and 1 from J; bases not matched to a gene: 3. The CDR3 has 13 residues. Written as DNA, the CDR3 is TGTGCCAGTACAGGGGACAGCAATCAGCCCCAGCATTTT. Translated: CASTGDSNQPQHF.

CDR3 in amino acids: CASSLLSGNTEAFF. CDR3 DNA sequence: TGTGCCAGCAGCTTATTGTCCGGCAACACTGAAGCTTTCTTT. J is TRBJ1-1 and V is TRBV7-2; no reliable D call. The CDR3 runs 14 residues. V gave up 2 bases and J gave up 2 bases, with 9 bases separating them. Per the germline V gene, CDR1 is SGHTA and CDR2 is FQGNSA.

CDR3 nucleotide sequence: TGTGCCAGCAGCTTGAGGTTTGCGAACACTGAAGCTTTCTTT. Translating it yields CASSLRFANTEAFF. The chain recombines TRBV7-2 with TRBJ1-1; D unresolved. Trimming stripped 3 bases from V and 1 base from J, with 9 bases between. The CDR3 is 14 amino acids. Per germline, CDR1 SGHTA and CDR2 FQGNSA.

V usage is TRBV9 and J usage is TRBJ1-1; no reliable D call. Trimming stripped 0 bases from V and 0 bases from J, with 6 bases between. In germline, CDR1 is SGDLS, CDR2 YYNGEE. CDR3 size: 14 residues. The CDR3 bases are TGTGCCAGCAGCGTAGGTCAGTTGAACACTGAAGCTTTCTTT. Its protein product is CASSVGQLNTEAFF. The whole variable domain, filled in from reference TRBV9 and TRBJ1-1, reads DSGVTQTPKHLITATGQRVTLRCSPRSGDLSVYWYQQSLDQGLQFLIQYYNGEERAKGNILERFSAQQFPDLHSELNLSSLELGDSALYFCASSVGQLNTEAFFGQGTRLTVV.

This chain links TRBV5-4 with TRBJ2-3, with D maybe TRBD2 (6 bases). The CDR3 runs to 15 residues. Germline values: CDR1 SGHNT, CDR2 YYREEE (reference sequence). Trimming took 0 bases from V and 2 from J, leaving 10 bases between them. The CDR3 coding sequence is TGTGCCAGCAGCTTGGAACTAGCCTACACAGATACGCAGTATTTT. Protein product: CASSLELAYTDTQYF.

The CDR3 coding sequence is TGTGCCTGGAAAGGCCGCCGCGGGACAGTGAACACTGAAGCTTTCTTT. Its protein is CAWKGRRGTVNTEAFF. V and J are TRBV30 and TRBJ1-1, with 7 bases identical to TRBD1. The trim removed 4 bases at V and 0 bases at J, leaving 11 bases unmatched. This CDR3 comprises 16 residues. Germline V gene data show CDR1 as GTSNPN and CDR2 as SVGIG (reference sequence).

Details on this clone: Other DNA variants within this sample encode the same CDR3. The chain uses TRBV5-1 and TRBJ1-4, with 8 bases lining up with TRBD1. The germline V gene encodes CDR1 SGHRS and CDR2 YFSETQ. The length of the CDR3 is 15 residues. V was clipped by 0 bases and J by 7 bases; unmatched bases: 5. DNA for the CDR3: TGCGCCAGCAGCTTGGGGGCAGGGGGCGGTGAAAAACTGTTTTTT. Translating gives CASSLGAGGGEKLFF.

In nucleotides, the CDR3 is TGTGCCAGCAGAAAACAGGATTCACCCCTCCACTTT. It specifies CASRKQDSPLHF. This chain links TRBV6-5 with TRBJ1-6; TRBD1 might be the D (5 bases). CDR1 and CDR2 from the germline V gene are MNHEY and SVGAGI. V lost 6 bases and J 8 bases, leaving 8 bases between the germline ends. The CDR3 length is 12 residues.

This chain connects TRBV5-1 to TRBJ1-4; D is unclear. Germline CDR1 and CDR2: SGHRS and YFSETQ. The CDR3 covers 16 residues. V lost 4 bases and J lost 3, with 16 bases in between. CDR3 nucleotide sequence: TGCGCCAGCAGCCCTGGAAATGGCTTTGCTAATGAAAAACTGTTTTTT. Protein: CASSPGNGFANEKLFF.

The chain is built from TRBV30 and TRBJ1-5; TRBD1 might be the D (5 bases). CDR3 length equals 14 residues. Trimming cost V 3 bases and J 3 bases, with 12 bases left between them. Germline V lookup: CDR1 GTSNPN, CDR2 SVGIG (reference sequence). CDR3 bases: TGTGCCTGGAGCCCCGGGGGACCCAATCAGCCCCAGCATTTT. Protein product: CAWSPGGPNQPQHF.